These 21 T cell receptor beta chains share one sample of origin, sequenced in a study of cytotoxic CD8 clonotypes in ibrutinib-treated CLL. Sequencing used immunoSEQ multiplex PCR; TCRdb keeps in-frame clones, though not all of them. The sample carries just over 200,000 clones, roughly 79% recorded once. Material: PBMCs, obtained after 12 months of ibrutinib treatment. The receptors come from a human donor with chronic lymphocytic leukemia.

This rearrangement joins TRBV5-1 to TRBJ2-4, with TRBD1 as a possible D gene (5 bases). Trimming left V 2 bases short and J 8 bases short, with 17 bases between. Germline CDR1 and CDR2: SGHRS and YFSETQ. The CDR3 consists of 15 residues. The CDR3 DNA follows: TGCGCCAGCAGCTTCGACTCGACTGGGGCTGACATTCAGTACTTC. Its protein is CASSFDSTGADIQYF. The full variable domain, with the rest looked up from reference TRBV5-1 and TRBJ2-4, is KAGVTQTPRYLIKTRGQQVTLSCSPISGHRSVSWYQQTPGQGLQFLFEYFSETQRNKGNFPGRFSGRQFSNSRSEMNVSTLELGDSALYLCASSFDSTGADIQYFGAGTRLSVL.

The rearrangement uses TRBV19 and TRBJ2-7; 7 positions match TRBD1. The length of the CDR3 is 15 residues. Trimming removed 3 bases from V and 2 bases from J; junction bases left unmatched: 7. Germline V gene data show CDR1 as LNHDA and CDR2 as SQIVND (reference sequence). For the CDR3, the DNA is TGTGCCAGTAGTATTGCCCTCGGGACAGCCTACGAGCAGTACTTC. It is translated as CASSIALGTAYEQYF.

The chain combines TRBV7-9 with TRBJ2-7; 9 bases are shared with TRBD1. There are 14 residues in the CDR3. Germline CDR1 is SEHNR and CDR2 is FQNEAQ (reference sequence). Germline trimming cut 7 bases from V and 3 bases from J; bases unmatched to any gene: 7. The CDR3 sequence: CASTLDRGFYEQYF. For the CDR3, the DNA is TGTGCCAGCACTTTGGACAGGGGATTCTACGAGCAGTACTTC.

CDR3 in amino acids: CAWQSGTGGSEQYF. The CDR3 nucleotides read TGTGCCTGGCAATCCGGGACAGGGGGCTCCGAGCAGTACTTC. The chain couples TRBV30 to TRBJ2-7, with TRBD1 identical over 12 bases. The CDR3 loop spans 14 amino acids. Germline V gives CDR1 GTSNPN, CDR2 SVGIG (reference sequence). The junction had 8 bases not matched to a gene; V was cut back by 5 bases and J by 6 bases.

The chain carries TRBV27 and TRBJ1-6; D is ambiguous. The germline V and J ends were trimmed by 2 bases and 14 bases, with 10 bases remaining between them. This CDR3 is 12 amino acids long. Germline V CDR1 and CDR2: MNHEY, SMNVEV (reference sequence). The CDR3 DNA sequence: TGTGCCAGCAGTTTAAGTAGCGGGGCCCTCCACTTT. The encoded protein is CASSLSSGALHF.

This clone has more than one count but fewer than ten. This rearrangement joins TRBV5-4 to TRBJ1-1; D is ambiguous. The germline gives CDR1 SGHNT, CDR2 YYREEE (reference sequence). Deletions cut 1 base from V and 7 bases from J, with 11 bases between. The CDR3 contains 13 residues. CDR3 sequence: CASSLPHGDEAFF. DNA for the CDR3: TGTGCCAGCAGCTTGCCCCACGGGGATGAAGCTTTCTTT.

This clone has only a few counts. Other DNA sequences in this specimen translate into the identical CDR3. The chain carries TRBV25-1 and TRBJ2-5; D is undetermined. Looked up from germline, CDR1 is MGHDK and CDR2 is SYGVNS. V lost 4 bases and J lost 2, with 2 bases in between. CDR3 size: 11 residues. CDR3 DNA sequence: TGTGCCAGCAGTGGGCAAGAGACCCAGTACTTC. Its protein product is CASSGQETQYF. Drawing the rest from reference TRBV25-1 and TRBJ2-5, the complete variable domain is EADIYQTPRYLVIGTGKKITLECSQTMGHDKMYWYQQDPGMELHLIHYSYGVNSTEKGDLSSESTVSRIRTEHFPLTLESARPSHTSQYLCASSGQETQYFGPGTRLLVL.

In this sample, this clone turned up once. J is TRBJ2-3 and V is TRBV5-1; TRBD1 or TRBD2 may be the D gene (6 bases each). The CDR3 extends over 14 amino acids. Between the trimmed V and J ends, which lost 7 bases and 3 bases, there was a span of 15 bases. Germline V CDR1 and CDR2: SGHRS, YFSETQ. The DNA for the CDR3 is TGCGCCAGCGAGGGGGGAGAGGGGACAGATACGCAGTATTTT. Its protein is CASEGGEGTDTQYF.

Notes on this clone: An end of the junction differs from the germline gene, which may be a read error. V usage is TRBV6-1 and J usage is TRBJ2-7, with 8 bases aligning to TRBD1. The CDR3 has 19 residues. Looked up from germline, CDR1 is MNHNS and CDR2 is SASEGT. Written as DNA, the CDR3 is TGTGCCAGCAGGGAAGAGGACAGGGTCTCGACGGTCCCATGGTACGAGCAGTACTTC. This encodes CASREEDRVSTVPWYEQYF.

The chain employs TRBV19 and TRBJ1-2, with TRBD1 identical over 7 bases. Germline-derived CDR1 and CDR2 are LNHDA and SQIVND (reference sequence). This CDR3 has 15 residues. The trim removed 7 bases at V and 0 bases at J, leaving 8 bases unmatched. The CDR3 spells CASTTTGAPNYGYTF. The CDR3 region has the DNA TGTGCCAGTACCACCACAGGGGCCCCTAACTATGGCTACACCTTC.

The genes are TRBV7-8 and TRBJ1-2; 7 bases agree with TRBD1. This CDR3 is 17 amino acids long. In germline, CDR1 is SGHVS, CDR2 FQNEAQ. After removal of 4 bases from V and 3 bases from J, the junction contained 14 bases not matched to a gene. As DNA, the CDR3 is TGTGCCAGCAGCTCCGGATTCCTTCCGGGACAGCACTATGGCTACACCTTC. Residues: CASSSGFLPGQHYGYTF.

The chain uses TRBV11-2 and TRBJ2-5; D gene uncertain. V lost 7 bases and J 4 bases, leaving 19 bases between the germline ends. The CDR3 is made up of 15 amino acids. Germline assignment: CDR1 SGHAT and CDR2 FQNNGV. The CDR3 protein is CASTPPQRLGETQYF. The CDR3 DNA reads TGTGCCAGCACCCCCCCACAGCGATTAGGAGAGACCCAGTACTTC.

This chain connects TRBV9 to TRBJ1-4; no firm D call. Trimming took off 4 bases at V and 8 bases at J, with 12 bases between the two ends. This CDR3 comprises 13 residues. CDR1 and CDR2 (germline): SGDLS, YYNGEE. The CDR3 region is CASSPEVGEKLFF. The DNA of the CDR3 is TGTGCCAGCAGCCCGGAAGTCGGGGAAAAACTGTTTTTT.

J is TRBJ1-4 and V is TRBV5-1; 8 bases fit TRBD1. Germline V lookup: CDR1 SGHRS, CDR2 YFSETQ. Trimming at V came to 6 bases and at J to 0 bases, leaving 7 bases not matched to a gene. This CDR3 is built from 16 residues. The CDR3 DNA is TGCGCCAGCAACAAGGCAGGGGGCGCAACTAATGAAAAACTGTTTTTT. Translation gives CASNKAGGATNEKLFF.

The chain carries TRBV10-3 and TRBJ2-1, with D perhaps TRBD2 (7 bases). The germline V gene has CDR1 ENHRY and CDR2 SYGVKD. The CDR3 runs to 15 residues. V gave up 3 bases and J gave up 2 bases, with 11 bases separating them. CDR3 bases: TGTGCCATCAGTGAAGGGGGGGGCGCCTACAATGAGCAGTTCTTC. Residues: CAISEGGGAYNEQFF.

The gene calls are TRBV5-1 and TRBJ1-6, with no clear D. The CDR3 has 15 amino acids. Germline V gene data show CDR1 as SGHRS and CDR2 as YFSETQ. V shed 0 bases and J shed 8 bases, with 12 bases lying between them. In DNA form, the CDR3 reads TGCGCCAGCAGCTTGGGGACCCCCCCCCATTCACCCCTCCACTTT. As protein: CASSLGTPPHSPLHF.

V and J are TRBV14 and TRBJ1-1; D possibly corresponds to TRBD1 (6 bases). The CDR3 length is 13 residues. The germline CDR1 and CDR2 sequences are SGHDN and FVKESK. V lost 7 bases and J 3 bases, leaving 12 bases between the germline ends. CDR3 nucleotides: TGTGCCAGCACAAGGGGGAGAGACACTGAAGCTTTCTTT. This encodes CASTRGRDTEAFF. The entire variable domain, with the rest obtained from reference TRBV14 and TRBJ1-1, is as follows: EAGVTQFPSHSVIEKGQTVTLRCDPISGHDNLYWYRRVMGKEIKFLLHFVKESKQDESGMPNNRFLAERTGGTYSTLKVQPAELEDSGVYFCASTRGRDTEAFFGQGTRLTVV.

The CDR3 DNA follows: TGTGCCAGCGGGGGCGGCGGGATAACTTTCGGAGATACGCAGTATTTT. Translated: CASGGGGITFGDTQYF. The chain recombines TRBV2 with TRBJ2-3, with D perhaps assigned TRBD1 or TRBD2 (6 bases each). This CDR3 region has 16 residues. Trimming cost V 8 bases and J 5 bases, with 23 bases left between them. The germline gives CDR1 SNHLY, CDR2 FYNNEI.

This clone was counted only a few times. This chain links TRBV5-8 with TRBJ1-6; TRBD1 might be the D (5 bases). The CDR3 consists of 15 residues. V was shortened by 0 bases and J by 9 bases, with 13 bases between the two germline ends. CDR1 and CDR2 (germline): SGHTS, YDEGEE. The CDR3 DNA is TGTGCCAGCAGCTTGGGGGGCGCCGGGAGTTCACCCCTCCACTTT. Encoded protein: CASSLGGAGSSPLHF.

The chain has TRBV29-1 and TRBJ2-6, with TRBD1 matching over 7 bases. Germline V gene lookup returns CDR1 SQVTM and CDR2 ANQGSEA. CDR3 length: 16 residues. Trimming at V came to 2 bases and at J to 1 base, leaving 5 bases not matched to a gene. The CDR3 DNA reads as TGCAGCGTTGAAAGGACAGGATCGTCTGGGGCCAACGTCCTGACTTTC. Translating it yields CSVERTGSSGANVLTF.

V is TRBV7-2 and J is TRBJ2-1, with D maybe TRBD2 (5 bases). Germline V gene lookup returns CDR1 SGHTA and CDR2 FQGNSA. The CDR3 length is 16 residues. Between the trimmed V and J ends, which lost 5 bases and 5 bases, there was a span of 19 bases. CDR3 nucleotide sequence: TGTGCCAGCAGCCCGAATACTAGAAGACCTAACAATGAGCAGTTCTTC. Protein sequence: CASSPNTRRPNNEQFF.